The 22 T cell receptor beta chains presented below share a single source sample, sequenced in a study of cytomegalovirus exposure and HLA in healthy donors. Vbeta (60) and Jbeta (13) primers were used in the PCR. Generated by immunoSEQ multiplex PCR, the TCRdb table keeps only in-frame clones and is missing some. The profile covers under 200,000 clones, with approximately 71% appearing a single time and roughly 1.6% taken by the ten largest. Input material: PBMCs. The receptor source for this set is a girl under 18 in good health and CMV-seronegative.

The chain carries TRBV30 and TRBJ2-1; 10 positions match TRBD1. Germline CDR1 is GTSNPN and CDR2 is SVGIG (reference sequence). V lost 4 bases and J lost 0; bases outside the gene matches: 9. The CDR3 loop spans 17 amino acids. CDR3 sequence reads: CAWTRDRGHISYNEQFF. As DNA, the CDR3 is TGTGCCTGGACCCGGGACAGGGGCCATATCTCCTACAATGAGCAGTTCTTC. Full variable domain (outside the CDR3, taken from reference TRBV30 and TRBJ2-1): SQTIHQWPATLVQPVGSPLSLECTVEGTSNPNLYWYRQAAGRGLQLLFYSVGIGQISSEVPQNLSASRPQDRQFILSSKKLLLSDSGFYLCAWTRDRGHISYNEQFFGPGTRLTVL.

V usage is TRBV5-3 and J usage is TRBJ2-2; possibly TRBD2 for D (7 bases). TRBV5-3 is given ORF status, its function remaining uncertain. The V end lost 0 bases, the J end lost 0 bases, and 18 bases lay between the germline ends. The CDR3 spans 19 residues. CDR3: CARSLANIGRGPNTGELFF. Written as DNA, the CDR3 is TGTGCCAGAAGCTTGGCCAATATTGGGCGGGGGCCGAACACCGGGGAGCTGTTTTTT.

The CDR3 DNA follows: TGTGCCAGTATTGGAGACAATCAGCCCCAGCATTTT. Its translation is CASIGDNQPQHF. V and J are TRBV19 and TRBJ1-5, with D uncertain. The CDR3 has 12 residues. Per germline, CDR1 LNHDA and CDR2 SQIVND (reference sequence). The V and J ends lost 7 bases and 3 bases respectively, with 7 bases between them.

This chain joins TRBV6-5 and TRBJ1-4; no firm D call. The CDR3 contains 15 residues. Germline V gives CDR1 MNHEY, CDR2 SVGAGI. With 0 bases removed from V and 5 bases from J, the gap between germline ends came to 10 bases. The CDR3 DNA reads TGTGCCAGCAGTTACTCGGGAGGGAGGAATGAAAAACTGTTTTTT. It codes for CASSYSGGRNEKLFF.

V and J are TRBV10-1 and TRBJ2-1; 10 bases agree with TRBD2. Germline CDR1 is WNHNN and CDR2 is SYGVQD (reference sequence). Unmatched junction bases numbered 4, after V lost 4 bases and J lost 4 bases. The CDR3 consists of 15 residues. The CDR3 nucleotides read TGCGCCAGCAGTGTCCAGCGGGGGGGTTACAATGAGCAGTTCTTC. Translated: CASSVQRGGYNEQFF.

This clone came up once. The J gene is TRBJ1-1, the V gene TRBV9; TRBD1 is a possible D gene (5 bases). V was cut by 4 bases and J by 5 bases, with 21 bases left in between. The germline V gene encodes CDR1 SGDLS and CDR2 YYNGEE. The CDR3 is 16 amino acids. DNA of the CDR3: TGTGCCAGCAGCTCGCAGGGTCGATATGACCGAACTGAAGCTTTCTTT. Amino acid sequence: CASSSQGRYDRTEAFF.

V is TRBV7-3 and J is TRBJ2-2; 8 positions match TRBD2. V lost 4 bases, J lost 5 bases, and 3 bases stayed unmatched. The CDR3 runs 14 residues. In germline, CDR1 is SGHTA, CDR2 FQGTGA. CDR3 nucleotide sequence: TGTGCCAGCAGCTCCCGGGGGGGAACCGGGGAGCTGTTTTTT. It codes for CASSSRGGTGELFF. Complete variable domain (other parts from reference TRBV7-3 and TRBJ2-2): GAGVSQTPSNKVTEKGKYVELRCDPISGHTALYWYRQSLGQGPEFLIYFQGTGAADDSGLPNDRFFAVRPEGSVSTLKIQRTERGDSAVYLCASSSRGGTGELFFGEGSRLTVL.

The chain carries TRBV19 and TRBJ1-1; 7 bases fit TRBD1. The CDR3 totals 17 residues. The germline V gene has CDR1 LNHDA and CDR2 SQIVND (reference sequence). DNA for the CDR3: TGTGCTTCTCTCCTTTCCCCTGTACAGGGGATGAACACTGAAGCTTTCTTT. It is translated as CASLLSPVQGMNTEAFF.

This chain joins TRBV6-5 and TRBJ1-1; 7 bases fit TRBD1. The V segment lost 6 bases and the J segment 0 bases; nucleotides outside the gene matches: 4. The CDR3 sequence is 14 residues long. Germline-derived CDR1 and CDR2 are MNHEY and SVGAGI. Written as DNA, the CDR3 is TGTGCCAGCAGCGGACAGGAACTGAACACTGAAGCTTTCTTT. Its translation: CASSGQELNTEAFF.

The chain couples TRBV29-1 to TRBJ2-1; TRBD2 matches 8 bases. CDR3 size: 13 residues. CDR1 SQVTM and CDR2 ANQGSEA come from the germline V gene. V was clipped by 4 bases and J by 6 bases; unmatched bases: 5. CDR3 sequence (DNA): TGCAGCGTTGCGGGGGGGTCGAGCAATGAGCAGTTCTTC. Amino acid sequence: CSVAGGSSNEQFF.

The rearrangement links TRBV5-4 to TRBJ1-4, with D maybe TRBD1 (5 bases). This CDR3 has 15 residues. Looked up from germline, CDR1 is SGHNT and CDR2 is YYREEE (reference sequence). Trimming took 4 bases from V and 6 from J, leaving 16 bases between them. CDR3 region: CASSASGLGDEKLFF. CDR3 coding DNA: TGTGCCAGCAGCGCCTCGGGTCTAGGGGATGAAAAACTGTTTTTT.

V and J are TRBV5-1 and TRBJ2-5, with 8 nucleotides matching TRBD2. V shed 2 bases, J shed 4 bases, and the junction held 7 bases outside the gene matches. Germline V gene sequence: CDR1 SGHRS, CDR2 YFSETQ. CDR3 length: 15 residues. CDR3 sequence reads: CASSFQGLVGETQYF. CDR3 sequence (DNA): TGCGCCAGCAGCTTTCAGGGACTAGTGGGAGAGACCCAGTACTTC.

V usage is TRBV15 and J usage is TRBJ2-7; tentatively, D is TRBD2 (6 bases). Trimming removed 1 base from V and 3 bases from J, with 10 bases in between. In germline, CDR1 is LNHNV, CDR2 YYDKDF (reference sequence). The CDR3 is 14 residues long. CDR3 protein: CATSRGGVVYEQYF. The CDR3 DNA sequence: TGTGCCACCAGCAGAGGGGGGGTGGTCTACGAGCAGTACTTC.

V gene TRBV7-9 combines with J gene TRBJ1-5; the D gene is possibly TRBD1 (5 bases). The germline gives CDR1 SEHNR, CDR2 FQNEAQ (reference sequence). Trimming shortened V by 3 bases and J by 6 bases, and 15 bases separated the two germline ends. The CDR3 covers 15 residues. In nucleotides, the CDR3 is TGTGCCAGCAGCTTTTCGGGGGAGAAGGGTCAGCCCCAGCATTTT. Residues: CASSFSGEKGQPQHF.

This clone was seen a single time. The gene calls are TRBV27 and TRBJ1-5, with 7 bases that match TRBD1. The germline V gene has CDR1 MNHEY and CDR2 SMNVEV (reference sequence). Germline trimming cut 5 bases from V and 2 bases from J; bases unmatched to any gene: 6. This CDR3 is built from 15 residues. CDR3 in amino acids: CASSPLDRGNQPQHF. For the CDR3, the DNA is TGTGCCAGCAGTCCTCTCGACAGGGGCAATCAGCCCCAGCATTTT.

The CDR3 sequence is CASSLRGLGESYEQYF. The CDR3 coding sequence is TGTGCCAGCAGCTTGAGGGGACTCGGGGAGTCCTACGAGCAGTACTTC. The rearrangement links TRBV5-6 to TRBJ2-7, with D tentatively TRBD2 (6 bases). Germline values: CDR1 SGHDT, CDR2 YYEEEE. The CDR3 is 16 residues long. V was shortened by 1 base and J by 1 base, with 15 bases between the two germline ends.

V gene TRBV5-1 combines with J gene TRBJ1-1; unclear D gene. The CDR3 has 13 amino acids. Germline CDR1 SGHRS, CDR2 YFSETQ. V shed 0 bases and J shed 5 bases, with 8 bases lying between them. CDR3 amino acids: CASSLAGRTEAFF. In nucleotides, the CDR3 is TGCGCCAGCAGCTTGGCGGGGAGGACTGAAGCTTTCTTT.

CDR3 protein: CASSIRGTYNEQFF. CDR3 bases: TGCGCCAGCAGCATAAGGGGAACCTACAATGAGCAGTTCTTC. The chain carries TRBV5-1 and TRBJ2-1, with a tentative D call TRBD1 (5 bases). Germline CDR1 and CDR2: SGHRS and YFSETQ. Trimming stripped 4 bases from V and 2 bases from J, with 10 bases between. This CDR3 contains 14 residues.

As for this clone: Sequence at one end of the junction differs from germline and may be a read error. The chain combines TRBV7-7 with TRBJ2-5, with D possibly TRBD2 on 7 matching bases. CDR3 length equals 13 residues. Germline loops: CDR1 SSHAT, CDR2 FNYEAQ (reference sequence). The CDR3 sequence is CASSPGGLETQYF. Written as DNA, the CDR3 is TGTGCTAGCAGCCCCGGGGGGCTAGAGACCCAGTACTTC.

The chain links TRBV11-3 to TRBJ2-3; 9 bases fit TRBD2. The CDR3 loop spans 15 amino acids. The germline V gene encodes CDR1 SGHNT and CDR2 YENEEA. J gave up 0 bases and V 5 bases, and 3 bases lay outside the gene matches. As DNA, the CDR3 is TGTGCCAGCAGCACGCGGGGGGGGAGCACAGATACGCAGTATTTT. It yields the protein CASSTRGGSTDTQYF.

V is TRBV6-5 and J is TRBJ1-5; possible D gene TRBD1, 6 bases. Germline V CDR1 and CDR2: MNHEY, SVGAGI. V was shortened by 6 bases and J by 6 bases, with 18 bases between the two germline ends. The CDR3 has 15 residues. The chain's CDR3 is CASRASRGERQPQHF. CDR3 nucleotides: TGTGCCAGCAGGGCCAGCAGGGGTGAGCGTCAGCCCCAGCATTTT.

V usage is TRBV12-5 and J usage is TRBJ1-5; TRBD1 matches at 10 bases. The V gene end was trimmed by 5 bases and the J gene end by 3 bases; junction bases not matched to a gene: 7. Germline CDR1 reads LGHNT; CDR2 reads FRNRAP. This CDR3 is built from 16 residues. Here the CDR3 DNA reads TGTGCTAGTGGTCCCGGGACAGGGGTCTTCAATCAGCCCCAGCATTTT. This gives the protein CASGPGTGVFNQPQHF.